This T cell receptor (beta chain) originates from a study of T cell changes during pregnancy in multiple sclerosis. Clones were read by immunoSEQ multiplex PCR, and TCRdb kept only the in-frame ones, dropping some. This sample yields more than 50,000 clones, of which about nine tenths are seen a single time; 2.5% to 3% belongs to the top ten. CDR1 is SSHAT, CDR2 FNYEAQ, per germline (reference sequence). V was clipped by 4 bases and J by 5 bases; unmatched bases: 6. This CDR3 contains 15 residues. The chain couples TRBV7-7 to TRBJ2-5; 11 nucleotides line up with TRBD1. This TCR was sampled from a female donor with multiple sclerosis, enrolled in a pregnancy study. The sequencing used peripheral blood, collected in the first trimester of pregnancy. CDR3: CASSSGQGAGETQYF. The CDR3, as DNA: TGTGCCAGCAGCTCCGGACAGGGGGCCGGGGAGACCCAGTACTTC.